This T cell receptor (beta chain) was sequenced for a study of breast tumors, draining lymph nodes, adjacent tissues. TCRdb ran MiXCR on the multiplex PCR reads and lists one entry per CDR3 protein. The table lists roughly 80,000 distinct CDR3 sequences, roughly 19% of them singletons, with around 2.4% in the top ten. Samples came from axillary lymph nodes draining the breast cancer. Germline CDR1 reads SGDLS; CDR2 reads YYNGEE. This CDR3 is 15 amino acids long. Remarks on this clonotype: Its antigen is undetermined. A read error may explain this, as a much larger clone is one base away.

Findings and limits, study-wide: Compared with lymph nodes, tumors were less diverse; compared with nontumor tissue, more. Tumor T cell lymph node origin was a supported hypothesis, not proven.

V and J are TRBV9 and TRBJ1-5, with D possibly being TRBD1 (5 bases). The TCR was taken from a female donor with breast cancer. Some clones in this sample may be carry-over from other donors' samples. The source material was axillary lymph node tissue. The CDR3 DNA reads as TGTGCCAGCAGCGTAGCTAGGGGTAGCAATCAGCGCCAGCATTTT. Its protein is CASSVARGSNQRQHF.